This T cell receptor beta chain was captured in a study of T cells in Graves' hyperthyroidism and ophthalmopathy. Findings and limits, study-wide: Researchers found most expanded thyroid clonotypes above 0.001 in blood as well.

TCR beta CDR3 regions were amplified from RNA transcripts. HTBI primers were employed in a first-round RT-PCR of the TCR CDR3. TCRdb called the multiplex PCR reads again in MiXCR, with one record for every CDR3 protein. The profile shows 550,000 to 600,000 distinct CDR3 sequences, approximately 14% of them singletons. V dropped 3 bases and J dropped 6 bases, with 6 bases sitting between them. Germline CDR1 is MDHEN and CDR2 is SYDVKM. CDR3 length: 11 amino acids. This clonotype appeared many times. The antigen remains undetermined. V usage is TRBV28 and J usage is TRBJ2-7; D not resolved. The source is a young woman with Graves' ophthalmopathy. The material sequenced was blood. CDR3 DNA: TGTGCCAGCAGTTTTTCAGTCGAGCAGTACTTC. This translates into CASSFSVEQYF.